The 18 T cell receptor beta chains in this list originate from one sample, sequenced in a study of T cells in Graves' hyperthyroidism and ophthalmopathy. The investigators amplified TCR beta CDR3 regions from RNA transcripts. With the HTBI primer set, the TCR CDR3 went through a first round of RT-PCR. TCRdb called the multiplex PCR reads again in MiXCR, with one record for every CDR3 protein. The sample has a few hundred thousand distinct CDR3 sequences, around 46% seen once; the top ten hold about 7.8%. Sequencing was carried out using peripheral blood or thyroid tissue (not recorded which). These receptors were obtained from a woman younger than 35 with Graves' hyperthyroidism.

This clonotype has a handful of counts. The V call is TRBV6-1, the J call TRBJ2-6; D perhaps matches TRBD2 (5 bases). Germline values: CDR1 MNHNS, CDR2 SASEGT. CDR3 length: 15 residues. V shed 0 bases and J shed 3 bases, with 6 bases lying between them. The CDR3 DNA is TGTGCCAGCAGTGAAGCTGGAGGTGGGGCCAACGTCCTGACTTTC. It is translated as CASSEAGGGANVLTF.

This chain joins TRBV10-3 and TRBJ2-7; TRBD2 matches 9 bases. The length of the CDR3 is 12 residues. Germline loops: CDR1 ENHRY, CDR2 SYGVKD. The ends lost 11 bases at V and 3 bases at J; junction bases unmatched: 5. The CDR3 region has the DNA TGTGCCCCGTGGACTAGCGACTACGAGCAGTACTTC. The encoded protein is CAPWTSDYEQYF.

This chain joins TRBV10-3 and TRBJ1-2, with TRBD1 identical over 7 bases. This CDR3 is built from 16 residues. V lost 0 bases to trimming and J lost 2 bases; unmatched junction nucleotides: 6. Germline V lookup: CDR1 ENHRY, CDR2 SYGVKD. The CDR3 reads CAISESDREENYGYTF. In nucleotides, the CDR3 is TGTGCCATCAGTGAGTCCGACAGGGAGGAGAACTATGGCTACACCTTC.

This clonotype showed up many times. The chain carries TRBV4-3 and TRBJ1-2; D not resolved. Per germline, CDR1 LGHNA and CDR2 YSLEER. Trimming took off 3 bases at V and 1 base at J, with 9 bases between the two ends. The CDR3 runs to 14 residues. CDR3 sequence: CASSQTRINYGYTF. DNA of the CDR3: TGCGCCAGCAGCCAGACCAGGATTAACTATGGCTACACCTTC.

The V and J genes are TRBV9 and TRBJ1-4; D is uncertain. Germline values: CDR1 SGDLS, CDR2 YYNGEE. V dropped 4 bases and J dropped 3 bases, with 10 bases sitting between them. This CDR3 spans 14 amino acids. For the CDR3, the DNA is TGTGCCAGCAGCCTTACAGCACCTAATGAAAAACTGTTTTTT. Amino acids: CASSLTAPNEKLFF.

This clonotype was observed at least ten times. The rearrangement joins TRBV9 to TRBJ2-7; 9 bases map to TRBD1. CDR3 size: 15 residues. Looked up from germline, CDR1 is SGDLS and CDR2 is YYNGEE. V lost 0 bases and J lost 3; bases outside the gene matches: 4. The CDR3: CASSVALGQGYEQYF. For the CDR3, the DNA is TGTGCCAGCAGCGTAGCTTTGGGACAGGGCTACGAGCAGTACTTC.

This clonotype was detected many times. V gene TRBV2 combines with J gene TRBJ1-1; D might be TRBD1 (5 bases). Germline CDR1 reads SNHLY; CDR2 reads FYNNEI. The CDR3 runs to 14 residues. Trimming stripped 4 bases from V and 2 bases from J, with 11 bases between. CDR3 residues: CASSGQGLNTEAFF. The CDR3 region has the DNA TGTGCCAGCAGTGGGCAGGGCTTAAACACTGAAGCTTTCTTT.

This clonotype came up many times. The chain combines TRBV3-1 with TRBJ1-6; 9 bases align to TRBD1. The germline gives CDR1 LGHDT, CDR2 YNNKEL (reference sequence). This CDR3 is 14 amino acids long. V lost 3 bases to trimming and J lost 10 bases; unmatched junction nucleotides: 4. In nucleotides, the CDR3 is TGTGCCAGCAGCCAGACAGGGGGGGGGTCACCCCTCCACTTT. Its protein is CASSQTGGGSPLHF.

This clonotype was recorded at least ten times. This chain connects TRBV15 to TRBJ1-4, with a weak D call TRBD1 (5 bases). CDR1 is LNHNV, CDR2 YYDKDF, per germline (reference sequence). The CDR3 has 15 residues. V was shortened by 0 bases and J by 2 bases, with 7 bases between the two germline ends. CDR3 loop: CATSRDRGTNEKLFF. Here the CDR3 DNA reads TGTGCCACCAGCAGAGATCGGGGGACTAATGAAAAACTGTTTTTT.

This clonotype was seen at least ten times. The chain combines TRBV15 with TRBJ1-1; D unresolved. CDR1 LNHNV and CDR2 YYDKDF come from the germline V gene (reference sequence). This CDR3 has 12 amino acids. The ends were cut back, 1 base at V and 8 bases at J, with 8 bases in the middle. The CDR3, as DNA: TGTGCCACCAGCAGAGGAAGGAAAGAAGCTTTCTTT. Its translation is CATSRGRKEAFF.

Ten or more counts support this clonotype. This chain joins TRBV12-3 or TRBV12-4 and TRBJ1-4, with a possible D match to TRBD1 (5 bases). The CDR3 covers 14 residues. V was trimmed by 7 bases and J by 5 bases, leaving 14 bases between them. Here the CDR3 reads CASTPGRVNEKLFF. The CDR3 region has the DNA TGTGCCAGCACCCCGGGACGGGTAAATGAAAAACTGTTTTTT.

This chain uses TRBV10-3 with TRBJ1-5, with a tentative D call TRBD1 (6 bases). Germline V lookup: CDR1 ENHRY, CDR2 SYGVKD. Trimming stripped 0 bases from V and 3 bases from J, with 9 bases between. The CDR3 contains 15 residues. The CDR3 DNA sequence: TGTGCCATCAGTGAGTCGACAGGCGACAATCAGCCCCAGCATTTT. Its translation: CAISESTGDNQPQHF.

At least ten counts were recorded for this clonotype. This chain uses TRBV7-6 with TRBJ2-5; the D is unclear. The CDR3 runs to 15 residues. The ends were cut back, 5 bases at V and 5 bases at J, with 18 bases in the middle. Germline V gene data show CDR1 as SGHVS and CDR2 as FNYEAQ. In nucleotides, the CDR3 is TGTGCCAGCAGCGGAGACCTACCTACAGCGGAGACCCAGTACTTC. Translation gives CASSGDLPTAETQYF.

This clonotype was recorded at least ten times. This chain connects TRBV27 to TRBJ2-5, with TRBD1 matching over 7 bases. CDR3 length: 15 residues. Germline-derived CDR1 and CDR2 are MNHEY and SMNVEV (reference sequence). The junction had 11 bases not matched to a gene; V was cut back by 5 bases and J by 5 bases. The CDR3 nucleotides are TGTGCCAGCAGTCGCTCGACAGGGATTGGTGAGACCCAGTACTTC. It translates to CASSRSTGIGETQYF.

The chain employs TRBV19 and TRBJ2-7; 7 bases align to TRBD2. Germline V CDR1 and CDR2: LNHDA, SQIVND (reference sequence). The CDR3 sequence is 15 residues long. V lost 3 bases, J lost 4 bases, and 9 bases stayed unmatched. The CDR3 is CASSILAGRAYEQYF. The CDR3 nucleotides are TGTGCCAGTAGTATTCTGGCAGGGAGGGCTTACGAGCAGTACTTC.

This clonotype was seen a few times. The J gene is TRBJ1-4, the V gene TRBV30; 9 bases are shared with TRBD1. CDR1 GTSNPN and CDR2 SVGIG come from the germline V gene (reference sequence). The CDR3 is 14 amino acids. The trim removed 0 bases at V and 8 bases at J, leaving 4 bases unmatched. This CDR3 reads CAWSVGQGREKLFF. CDR3 nucleotides: TGTGCCTGGAGTGTGGGACAGGGACGGGAAAAACTGTTTTTT.

This clonotype was counted at least ten times. The rearrangement joins TRBV7-2 to TRBJ2-2; D may correspond to TRBD1 or TRBD2 (6 bases each). Trimming removed 2 bases at V and 4 bases at J, with 14 bases between. Looked up from germline, CDR1 is SGHTA and CDR2 is FQGNSA. The CDR3 length is 16 residues. Here the CDR3 reads CASSLTGARGTGELFF. In nucleotides, the CDR3 is TGTGCCAGCAGCTTAACGGGGGCGCGGGGCACCGGGGAGCTGTTTTTT.

Details on this clonotype: A much larger clone sits a single nucleotide away, making a read error possible. The chain uses TRBV6-2 or TRBV6-3 and TRBJ2-5; 9 nucleotides agree with TRBD2. The CDR3 sequence is 14 residues long. Germline loops: CDR1 MNHEY, CDR2 SVGEGT. Germline trimming cut 5 bases from V and 4 bases from J; bases unmatched to any gene: 5. The CDR3 spells CASSRASGVETQYF. The DNA of the CDR3 is TGTGCCAGCAGTCGGGCTAGCGGGGTAGAGACCCAGTACTTC.